This T cell receptor (beta chain) was documented in a study of CD8 T cells in Susac syndrome. Germline CDR1 is SEHNR and CDR2 is FQNEAQ (reference sequence). The CDR3 covers 16 residues. With 2 bases removed from V and 7 bases from J, the gap between germline ends came to 17 bases. With random hexamers, roughly 0.45 to 1 ug RNA was reverse transcribed. Each CDR3 protein is one row after TCRdb ran MiXCR on the immunoSEQ multiplex PCR reads. The sample lists under 200,000 distinct CDR3 sequences, over 75% occurring once. The V call is TRBV7-9, the J call TRBJ1-4; D is perhaps TRBD1 (6 bases). Sequencing was carried out using CD4+ T cells from PBMCs. This receptor was taken from a human donor with Susac syndrome. CDR3 in DNA: TGTGCCAGCAGCTTATTGACCGGGCAGGGGAGTGAAAAACTGTTTTTT. Its translation: CASSLLTGQGSEKLFF.